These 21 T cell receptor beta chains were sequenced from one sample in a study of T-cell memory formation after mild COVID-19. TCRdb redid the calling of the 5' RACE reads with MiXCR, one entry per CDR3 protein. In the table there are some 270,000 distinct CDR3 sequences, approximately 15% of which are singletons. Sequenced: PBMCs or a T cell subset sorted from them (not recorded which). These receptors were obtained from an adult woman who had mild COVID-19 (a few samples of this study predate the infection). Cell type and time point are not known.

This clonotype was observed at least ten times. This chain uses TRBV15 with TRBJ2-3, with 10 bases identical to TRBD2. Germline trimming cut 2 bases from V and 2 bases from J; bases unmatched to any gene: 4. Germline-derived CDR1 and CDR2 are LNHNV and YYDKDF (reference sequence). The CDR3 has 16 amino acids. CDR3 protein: CATSRKSGGATDTQYF. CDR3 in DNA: TGTGCCACCAGCAGAAAAAGCGGGGGGGCCACAGATACGCAGTATTTT.

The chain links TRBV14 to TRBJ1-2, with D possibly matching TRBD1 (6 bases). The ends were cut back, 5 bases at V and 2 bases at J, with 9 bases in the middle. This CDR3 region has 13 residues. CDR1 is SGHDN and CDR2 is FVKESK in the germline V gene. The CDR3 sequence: CASSYDRNYGYTF. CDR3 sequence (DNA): TGTGCCAGCAGCTACGACAGGAACTATGGCTACACCTTC.

This chain's CDR3 is CASRTGRGSTEAFF. CDR3 sequence (DNA): TGTGCCAGCAGAACAGGGAGAGGGAGCACTGAAGCTTTCTTT. The rearrangement links TRBV7-2 to TRBJ1-1; perhaps TRBD1 as D (6 bases). This CDR3 has 14 amino acids. The V and J ends lost 6 bases and 4 bases respectively, with 15 bases between them. Germline loops: CDR1 SGHTA, CDR2 FQGNSA.

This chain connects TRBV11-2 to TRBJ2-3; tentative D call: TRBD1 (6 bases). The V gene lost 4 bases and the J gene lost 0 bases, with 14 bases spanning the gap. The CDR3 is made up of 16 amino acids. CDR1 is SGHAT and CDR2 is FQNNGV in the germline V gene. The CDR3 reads CASSSWAGTSTDTQYF. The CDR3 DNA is TGTGCCAGCAGCTCATGGGCCGGGACAAGCACAGATACGCAGTATTTT.

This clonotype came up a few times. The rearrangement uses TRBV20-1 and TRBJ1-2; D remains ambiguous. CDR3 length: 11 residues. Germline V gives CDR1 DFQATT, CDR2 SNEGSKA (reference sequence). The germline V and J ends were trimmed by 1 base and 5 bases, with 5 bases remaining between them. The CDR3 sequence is CSARVGYGYTF. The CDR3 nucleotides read TGCAGTGCTAGAGTGGGGTATGGCTACACCTTC.

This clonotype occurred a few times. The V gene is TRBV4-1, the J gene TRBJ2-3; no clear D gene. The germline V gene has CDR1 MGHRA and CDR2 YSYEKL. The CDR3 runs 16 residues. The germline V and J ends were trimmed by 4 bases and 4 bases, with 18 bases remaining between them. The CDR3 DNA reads TGCGCCAGCAGCCCGCACCGAGTTACAGACCCAGATACGCAGTATTTT. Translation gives CASSPHRVTDPDTQYF.

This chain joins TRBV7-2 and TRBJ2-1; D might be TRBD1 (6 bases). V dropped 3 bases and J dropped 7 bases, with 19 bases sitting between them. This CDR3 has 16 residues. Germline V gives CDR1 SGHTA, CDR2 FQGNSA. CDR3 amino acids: CASSFRRDARGNEQFF. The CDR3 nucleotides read TGTGCCAGCAGCTTTCGCCGGGACGCAAGGGGGAATGAGCAGTTCTTC.

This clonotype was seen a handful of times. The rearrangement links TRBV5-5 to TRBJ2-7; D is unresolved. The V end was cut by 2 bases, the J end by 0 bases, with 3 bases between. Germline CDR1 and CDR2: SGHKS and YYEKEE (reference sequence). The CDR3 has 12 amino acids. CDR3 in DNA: TGTGCCAGCAGCTTCGCCTCCTACGAGCAGTACTTC. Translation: CASSFASYEQYF.

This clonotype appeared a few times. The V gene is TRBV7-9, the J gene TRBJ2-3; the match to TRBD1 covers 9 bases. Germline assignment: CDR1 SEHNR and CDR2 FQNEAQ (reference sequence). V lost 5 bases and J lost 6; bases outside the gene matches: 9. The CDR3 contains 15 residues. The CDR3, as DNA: TGTGCCAGCAGCAGCCGAGGGACAGGGACCGATACGCAGTATTTT. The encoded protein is CASSSRGTGTDTQYF.

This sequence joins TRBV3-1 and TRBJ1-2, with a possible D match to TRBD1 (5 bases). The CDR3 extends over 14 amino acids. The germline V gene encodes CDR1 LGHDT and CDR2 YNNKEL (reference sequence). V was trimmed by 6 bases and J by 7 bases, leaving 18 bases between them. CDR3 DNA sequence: TGTGCCAGCAGTCGGAAAGGGGCCAAGGGTGGCTACACCTTC. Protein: CASSRKGAKGGYTF.

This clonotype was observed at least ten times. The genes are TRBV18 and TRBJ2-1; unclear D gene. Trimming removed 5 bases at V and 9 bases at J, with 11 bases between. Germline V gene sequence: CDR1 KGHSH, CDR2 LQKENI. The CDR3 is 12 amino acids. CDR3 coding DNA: TGTGCCAGCTCAGAAAGCTACGGTGAGCAGTTCTTC. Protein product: CASSESYGEQFF.

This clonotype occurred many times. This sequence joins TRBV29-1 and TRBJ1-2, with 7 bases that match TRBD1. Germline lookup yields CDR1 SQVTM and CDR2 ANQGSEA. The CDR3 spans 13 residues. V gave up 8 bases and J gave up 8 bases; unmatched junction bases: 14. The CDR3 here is CSFRGEGARGYTF. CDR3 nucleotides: TGCAGCTTCCGGGGCGAGGGGGCGCGCGGCTACACCTTC.

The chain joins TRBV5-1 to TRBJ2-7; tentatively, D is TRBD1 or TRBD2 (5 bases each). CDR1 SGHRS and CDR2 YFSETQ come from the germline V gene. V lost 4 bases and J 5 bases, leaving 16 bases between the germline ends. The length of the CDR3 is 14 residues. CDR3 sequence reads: CASSPQDLRDEQYF. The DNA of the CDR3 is TGCGCCAGCAGCCCACAGGATTTGAGGGACGAGCAGTACTTC.

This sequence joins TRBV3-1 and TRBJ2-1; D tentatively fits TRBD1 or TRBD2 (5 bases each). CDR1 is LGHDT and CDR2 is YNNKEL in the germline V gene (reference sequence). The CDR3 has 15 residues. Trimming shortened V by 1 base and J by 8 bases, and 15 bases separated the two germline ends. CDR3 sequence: CASSQAGSVVYEQFF. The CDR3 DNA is TGTGCCAGCAGCCAAGCAGGGAGTGTTGTATATGAGCAGTTCTTC.

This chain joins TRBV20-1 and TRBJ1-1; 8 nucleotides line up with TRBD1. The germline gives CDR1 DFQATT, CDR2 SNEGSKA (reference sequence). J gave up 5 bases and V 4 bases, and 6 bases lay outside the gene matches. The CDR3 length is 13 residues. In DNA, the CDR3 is TGCAGTGCTACCGGACAGGGAATGACTGAAGCTTTCTTT. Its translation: CSATGQGMTEAFF.

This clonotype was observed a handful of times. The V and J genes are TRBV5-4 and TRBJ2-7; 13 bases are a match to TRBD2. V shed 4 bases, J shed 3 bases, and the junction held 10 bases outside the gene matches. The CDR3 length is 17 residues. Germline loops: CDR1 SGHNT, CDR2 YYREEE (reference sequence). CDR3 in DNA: TGTGCCAGCAGCCCCGAACTAGCGGGAGGGAGCCGCTACGAGCAGTACTTC. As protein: CASSPELAGGSRYEQYF.

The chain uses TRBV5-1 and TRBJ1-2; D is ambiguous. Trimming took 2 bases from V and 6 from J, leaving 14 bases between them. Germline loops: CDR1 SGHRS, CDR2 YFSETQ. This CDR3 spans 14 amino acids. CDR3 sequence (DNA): TGCGCCAGCAGCTTAGTTTCTGGCCGGGATGGCTACACCTTC. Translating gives CASSLVSGRDGYTF.

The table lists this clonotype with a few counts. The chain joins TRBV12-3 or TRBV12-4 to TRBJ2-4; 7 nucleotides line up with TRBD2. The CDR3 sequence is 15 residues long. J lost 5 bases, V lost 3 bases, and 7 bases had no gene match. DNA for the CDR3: TGTGCCAGCAGTTTGGGCGGGAGACCCCAAAACATTCAGTACTTC. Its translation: CASSLGGRPQNIQYF.

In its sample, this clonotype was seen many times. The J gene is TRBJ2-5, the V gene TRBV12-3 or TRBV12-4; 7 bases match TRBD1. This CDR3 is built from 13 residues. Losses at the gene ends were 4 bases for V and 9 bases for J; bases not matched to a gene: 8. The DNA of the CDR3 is TGTGCCAGCAGTTCGACAGGGATGATTGCCCAGTACTTC. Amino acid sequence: CASSSTGMIAQYF.

CDR3 coding DNA: TGTGCCAGCAGCACGACAGGGGTGAACACCGGGGAGCTGTTTTTT. Amino acid sequence: CASSTTGVNTGELFF. The V call is TRBV7-2, the J call TRBJ2-2; TRBD1 agrees at 8 bases. This CDR3 is 15 amino acids long. The germline CDR1 and CDR2 sequences are SGHTA and FQGNSA. The ends lost 5 bases at V and 1 base at J; junction bases unmatched: 3.

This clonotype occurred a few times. CDR3 amino acids: CAWIGLAGIGEQFF. CDR3 DNA sequence: TGTGCCTGGATAGGGCTAGCGGGGATAGGCGAGCAGTTCTTC. This chain joins TRBV30 and TRBJ2-1; 9 nucleotides line up with TRBD2. Germline V gives CDR1 GTSNPN, CDR2 SVGIG (reference sequence). V lost 4 bases and J lost 10; bases outside the gene matches: 11. CDR3 size: 14 residues. The full variable domain, its missing parts supplied by reference TRBV30 and TRBJ2-1, is SQTIHQWPATLVQPVGSPLSLECTVEGTSNPNLYWYRQAAGRGLQLLFYSVGIGQISSEVPQNLSASRPQDRQFILSSKKLLLSDSGFYLCAWIGLAGIGEQFFGPGTRLTVL.